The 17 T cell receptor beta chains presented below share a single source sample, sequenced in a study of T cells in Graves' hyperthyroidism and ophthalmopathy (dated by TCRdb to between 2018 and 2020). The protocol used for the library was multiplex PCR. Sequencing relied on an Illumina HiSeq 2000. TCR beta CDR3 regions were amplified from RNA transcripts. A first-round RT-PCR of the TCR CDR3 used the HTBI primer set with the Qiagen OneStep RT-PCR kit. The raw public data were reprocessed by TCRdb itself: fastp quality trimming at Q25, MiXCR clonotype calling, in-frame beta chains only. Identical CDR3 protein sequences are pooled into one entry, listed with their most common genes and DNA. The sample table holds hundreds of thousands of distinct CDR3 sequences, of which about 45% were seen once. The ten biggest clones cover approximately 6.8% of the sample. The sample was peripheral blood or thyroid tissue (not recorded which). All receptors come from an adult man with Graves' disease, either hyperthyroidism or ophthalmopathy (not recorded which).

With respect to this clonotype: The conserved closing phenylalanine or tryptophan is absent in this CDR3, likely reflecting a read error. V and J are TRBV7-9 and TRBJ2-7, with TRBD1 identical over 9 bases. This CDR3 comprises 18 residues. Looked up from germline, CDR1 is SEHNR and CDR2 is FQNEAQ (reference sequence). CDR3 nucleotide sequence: TGTGCCAGCAGCTCACAGGGGGCGGTGAAGGGGAGCTCCTACAAGCAGTACTAC. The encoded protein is CASSSQGAVKGSSYKQYY.

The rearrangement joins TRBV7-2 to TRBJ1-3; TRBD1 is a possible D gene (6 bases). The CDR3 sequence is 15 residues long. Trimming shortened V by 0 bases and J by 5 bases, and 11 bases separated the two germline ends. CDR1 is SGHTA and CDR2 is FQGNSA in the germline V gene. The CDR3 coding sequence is TGTGCCAGCAGCTTAGCGGGGGCGGGTAGAAACACCATATATTTT. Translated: CASSLAGAGRNTIYF.

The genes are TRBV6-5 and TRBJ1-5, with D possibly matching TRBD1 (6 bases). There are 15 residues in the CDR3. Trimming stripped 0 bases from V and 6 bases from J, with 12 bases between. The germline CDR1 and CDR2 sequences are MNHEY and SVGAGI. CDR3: CASSYSGGAFQPQHF. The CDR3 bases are TGTGCCAGCAGTTACTCCGGGGGCGCGTTTCAGCCCCAGCATTTT.

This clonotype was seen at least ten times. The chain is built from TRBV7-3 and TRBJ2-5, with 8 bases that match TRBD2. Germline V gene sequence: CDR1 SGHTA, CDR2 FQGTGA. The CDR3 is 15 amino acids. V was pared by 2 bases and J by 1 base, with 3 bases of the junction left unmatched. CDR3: CASSLWAGGQETQYF. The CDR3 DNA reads TGTGCCAGCAGCTTATGGGCGGGGGGCCAAGAGACCCAGTACTTC.

DNA of the CDR3: TGTGCCAGCAGCTTAGACAGGGCCACTGAAAAACTGTTTTTT. Translated, it gives CASSLDRATEKLFF. The rearrangement joins TRBV7-2 to TRBJ1-4; D is possibly TRBD1 (6 bases). CDR1 is SGHTA and CDR2 is FQGNSA in the germline V gene. CDR3 length: 14 residues. Trimming cost V 1 base and J 7 bases, with 10 bases left between them.

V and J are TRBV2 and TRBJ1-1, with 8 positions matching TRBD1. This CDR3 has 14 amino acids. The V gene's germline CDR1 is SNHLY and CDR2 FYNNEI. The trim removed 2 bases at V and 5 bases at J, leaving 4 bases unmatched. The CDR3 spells CASSETDRVTEAFF. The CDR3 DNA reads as TGTGCCAGCAGTGAAACGGACAGGGTAACTGAAGCTTTCTTT.

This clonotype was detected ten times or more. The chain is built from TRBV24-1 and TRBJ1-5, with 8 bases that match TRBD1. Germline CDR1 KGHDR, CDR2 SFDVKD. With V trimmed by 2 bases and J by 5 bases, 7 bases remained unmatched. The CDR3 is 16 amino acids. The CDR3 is CATSDSRTGLYQPQHF. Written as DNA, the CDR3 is TGTGCCACCAGTGATTCTCGGACAGGGTTGTATCAGCCCCAGCATTTT.

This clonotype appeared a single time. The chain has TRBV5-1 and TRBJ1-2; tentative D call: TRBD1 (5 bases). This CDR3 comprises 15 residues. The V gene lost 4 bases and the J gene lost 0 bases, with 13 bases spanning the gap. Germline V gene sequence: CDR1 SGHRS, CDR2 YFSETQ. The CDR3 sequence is CASSGGQETNYGYTF. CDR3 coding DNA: TGCGCCAGCAGCGGGGGTCAGGAAACTAACTATGGCTACACCTTC.

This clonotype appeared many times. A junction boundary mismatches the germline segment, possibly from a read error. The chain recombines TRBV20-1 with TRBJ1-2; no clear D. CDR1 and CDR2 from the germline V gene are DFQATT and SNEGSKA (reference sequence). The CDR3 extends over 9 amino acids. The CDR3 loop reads CSASRDPIF. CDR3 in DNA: TGCAGTGCTAGTCGGGATCCCATCTTC.

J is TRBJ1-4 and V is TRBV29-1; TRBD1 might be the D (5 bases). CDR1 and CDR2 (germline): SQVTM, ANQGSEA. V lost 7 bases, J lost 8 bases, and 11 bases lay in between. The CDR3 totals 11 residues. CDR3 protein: CSGGWGEKLFF. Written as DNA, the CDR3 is TGCAGCGGTGGATGGGGCGAAAAACTGTTTTTT.

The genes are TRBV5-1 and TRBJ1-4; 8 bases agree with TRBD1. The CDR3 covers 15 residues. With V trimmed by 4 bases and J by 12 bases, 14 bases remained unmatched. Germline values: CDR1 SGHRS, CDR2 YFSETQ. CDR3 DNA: TGCGCCAGCAGCCCGGGTGTCATGGGGACAGGTCAACTGTTTTTT. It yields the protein CASSPGVMGTGQLFF. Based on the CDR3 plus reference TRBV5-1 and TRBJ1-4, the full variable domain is KAGVTQTPRYLIKTRGQQVTLSCSPISGHRSVSWYQQTPGQGLQFLFEYFSETQRNKGNFPGRFSGRQFSNSRSEMNVSTLELGDSALYLCASSPGVMGTGQLFFGSGTQLSVL.

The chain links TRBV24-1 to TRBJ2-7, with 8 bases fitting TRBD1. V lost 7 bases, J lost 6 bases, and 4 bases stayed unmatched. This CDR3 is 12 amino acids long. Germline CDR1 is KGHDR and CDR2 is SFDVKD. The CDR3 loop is CATSPTGAEQYF. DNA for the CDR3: TGTGCCACCAGCCCGACAGGGGCCGAGCAGTACTTC.

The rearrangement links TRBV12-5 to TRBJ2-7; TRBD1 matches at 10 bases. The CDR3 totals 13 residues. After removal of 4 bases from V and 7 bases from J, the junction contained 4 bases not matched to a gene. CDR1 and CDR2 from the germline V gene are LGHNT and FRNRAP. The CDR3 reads CASGWDRGQEQYF. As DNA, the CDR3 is TGTGCTAGTGGTTGGGACAGGGGTCAAGAGCAGTACTTC.

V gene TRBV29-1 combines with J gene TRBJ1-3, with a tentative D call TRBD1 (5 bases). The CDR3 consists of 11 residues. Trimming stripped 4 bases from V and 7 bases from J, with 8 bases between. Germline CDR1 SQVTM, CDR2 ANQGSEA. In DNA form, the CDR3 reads TGCAGCGTTGGCAGGGCTAACACCATATATTTT. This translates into CSVGRANTIYF. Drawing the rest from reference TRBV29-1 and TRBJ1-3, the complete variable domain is SAVISQKPSRDICQRGTSLTIQCQVDSQVTMMFWYRQQPGQSLTLIATANQGSEATYESGFVIDKFPISRPNLTFSTLTVSNMSPEDSSIYLCSVGRANTIYFGEGSWLTVV.

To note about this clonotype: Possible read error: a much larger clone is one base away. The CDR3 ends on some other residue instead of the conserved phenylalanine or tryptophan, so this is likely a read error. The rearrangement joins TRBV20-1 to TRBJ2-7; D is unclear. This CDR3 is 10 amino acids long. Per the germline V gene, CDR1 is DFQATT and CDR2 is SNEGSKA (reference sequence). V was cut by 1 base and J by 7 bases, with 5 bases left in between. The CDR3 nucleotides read TGCAGTGCTAGAGTCGCTGAGCAGTACCTC. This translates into CSARVAEQYL.

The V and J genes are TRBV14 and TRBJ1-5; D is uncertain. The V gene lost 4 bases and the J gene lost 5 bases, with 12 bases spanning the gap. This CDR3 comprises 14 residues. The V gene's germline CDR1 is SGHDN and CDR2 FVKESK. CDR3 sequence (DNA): TGTGCCAGCAGCCTTTTGGGAGACCATCAGCCCCAGCATTTT. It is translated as CASSLLGDHQPQHF. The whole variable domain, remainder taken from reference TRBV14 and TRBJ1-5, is EAGVTQFPSHSVIEKGQTVTLRCDPISGHDNLYWYRRVMGKEIKFLLHFVKESKQDESGMPNNRFLAERTGGTYSTLKVQPAELEDSGVYFCASSLLGDHQPQHFGDGTRLSIL.

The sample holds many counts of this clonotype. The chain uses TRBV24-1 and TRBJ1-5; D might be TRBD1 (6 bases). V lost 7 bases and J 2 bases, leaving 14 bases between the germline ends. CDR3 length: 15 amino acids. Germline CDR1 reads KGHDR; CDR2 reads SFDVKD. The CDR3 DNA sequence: TGTGCCACCAGGGGGGCAGGGAAGGGCAATCAGCCCCAGCATTTT. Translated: CATRGAGKGNQPQHF.